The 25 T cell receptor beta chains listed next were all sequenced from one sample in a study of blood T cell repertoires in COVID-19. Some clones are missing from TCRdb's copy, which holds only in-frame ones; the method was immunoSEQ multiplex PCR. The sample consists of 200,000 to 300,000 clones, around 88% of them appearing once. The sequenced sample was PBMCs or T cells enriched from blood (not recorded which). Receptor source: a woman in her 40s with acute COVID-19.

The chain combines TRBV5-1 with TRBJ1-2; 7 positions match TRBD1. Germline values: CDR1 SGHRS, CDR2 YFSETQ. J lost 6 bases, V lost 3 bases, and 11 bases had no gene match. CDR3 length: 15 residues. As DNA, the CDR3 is TGCGCCAGCAGCTCCGACAGGGTGGGCTCGGATGGCTACACCTTC. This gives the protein CASSSDRVGSDGYTF.

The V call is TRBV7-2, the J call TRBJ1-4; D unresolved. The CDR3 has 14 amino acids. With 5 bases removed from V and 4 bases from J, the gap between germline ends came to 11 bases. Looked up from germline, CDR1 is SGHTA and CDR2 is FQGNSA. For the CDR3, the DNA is TGTGCCAGCAGCCAGAGAGGTTATAATGAAAAACTGTTTTTT. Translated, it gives CASSQRGYNEKLFF. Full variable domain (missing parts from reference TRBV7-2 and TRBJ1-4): GAGVSQSPSNKVTEKGKDVELRCDPISGHTALYWYRQSLGQGLEFLIYFQGNSAPDKSGLPSDRFSAERTGGSVSTLTIQRTQQEDSAVYLCASSQRGYNEKLFFGSGTQLSVL.

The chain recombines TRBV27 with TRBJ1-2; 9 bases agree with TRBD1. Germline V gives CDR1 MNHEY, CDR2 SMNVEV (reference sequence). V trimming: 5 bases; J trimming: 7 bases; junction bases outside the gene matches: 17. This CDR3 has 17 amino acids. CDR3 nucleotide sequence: TGTGCCAGCAGTGTAACCCCGGTACAGGGGGCGCGTCGTGGCTACACCTTC. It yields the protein CASSVTPVQGARRGYTF.

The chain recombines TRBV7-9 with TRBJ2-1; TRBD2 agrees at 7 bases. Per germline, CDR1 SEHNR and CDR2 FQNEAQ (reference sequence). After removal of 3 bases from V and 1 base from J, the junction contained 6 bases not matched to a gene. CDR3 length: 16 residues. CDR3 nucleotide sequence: TGTGCCAGCAGCTTTCGCGGGAGAAGGTCCTACAATGAGCAGTTCTTC. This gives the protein CASSFRGRRSYNEQFF.

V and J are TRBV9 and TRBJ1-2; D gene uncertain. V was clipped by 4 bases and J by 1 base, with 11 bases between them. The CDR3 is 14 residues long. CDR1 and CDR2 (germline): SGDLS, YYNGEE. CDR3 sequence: CASSPARVNYGYTF. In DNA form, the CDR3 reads TGTGCCAGCAGCCCTGCACGGGTTAACTATGGCTACACCTTC.

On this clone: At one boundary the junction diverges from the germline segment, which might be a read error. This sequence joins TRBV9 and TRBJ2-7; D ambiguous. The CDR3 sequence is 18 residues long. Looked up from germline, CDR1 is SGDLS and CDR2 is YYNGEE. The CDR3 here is CASSVGPTSFSAQIELSF. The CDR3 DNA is TGTGCCAGCAGCGTAGGCCCCACCAGTTTTTCGGCACAGATCGAACTGAGCTTC.

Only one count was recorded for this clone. The CDR3 is CASSQRGQELFF. Written as DNA, the CDR3 is TGTGCCAGCAGCCAACGCGGGCAGGAGCTGTTTTTT. The rearrangement uses TRBV3-1 (or the pseudogene TRBV3-2) and TRBJ2-2; TRBD2 might be the D (5 bases). The CDR3 is 12 residues long. V lost 2 bases to trimming and J lost 10 bases, with 8 bases between them. Germline values: CDR1 LGHDT, CDR2 YNNKEL (reference sequence).

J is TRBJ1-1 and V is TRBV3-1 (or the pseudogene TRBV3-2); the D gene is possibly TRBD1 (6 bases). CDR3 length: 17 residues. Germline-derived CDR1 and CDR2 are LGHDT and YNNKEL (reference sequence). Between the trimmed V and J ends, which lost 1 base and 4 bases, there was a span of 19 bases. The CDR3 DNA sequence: TGTGCCAGCAGCCAAGTAGGGTGGGGGACAAACCCCACTGAAGCTTTCTTT. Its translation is CASSQVGWGTNPTEAFF.

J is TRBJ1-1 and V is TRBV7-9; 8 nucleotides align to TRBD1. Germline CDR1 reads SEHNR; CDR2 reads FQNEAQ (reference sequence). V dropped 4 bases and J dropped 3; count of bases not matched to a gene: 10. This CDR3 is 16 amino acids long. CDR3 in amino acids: CASSSPAGGADTEAFF. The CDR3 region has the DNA TGTGCCAGCAGCTCCCCGGCAGGGGGCGCGGACACTGAAGCTTTCTTT.

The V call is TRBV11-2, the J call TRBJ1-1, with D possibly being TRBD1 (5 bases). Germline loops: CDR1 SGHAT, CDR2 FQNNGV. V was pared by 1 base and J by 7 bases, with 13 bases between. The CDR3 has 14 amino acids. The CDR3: CASSLVGGRGEAFF. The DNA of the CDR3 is TGTGCCAGCAGCTTAGTGGGGGGAAGAGGTGAAGCTTTCTTT.

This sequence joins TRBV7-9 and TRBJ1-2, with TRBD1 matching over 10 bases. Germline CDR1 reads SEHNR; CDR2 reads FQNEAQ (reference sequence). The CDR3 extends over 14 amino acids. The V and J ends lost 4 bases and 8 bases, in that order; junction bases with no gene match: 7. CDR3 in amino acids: CASSSVGTGVGYTF. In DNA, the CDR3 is TGTGCCAGCAGCTCAGTTGGGACAGGGGTCGGCTACACCTTC.

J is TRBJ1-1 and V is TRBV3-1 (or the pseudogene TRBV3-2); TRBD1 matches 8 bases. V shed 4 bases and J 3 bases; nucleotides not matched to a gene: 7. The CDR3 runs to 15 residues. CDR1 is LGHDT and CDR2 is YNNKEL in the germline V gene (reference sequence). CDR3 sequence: CASSPRQGRDTEAFF. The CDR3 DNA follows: TGTGCCAGCAGCCCACGACAGGGGCGGGACACTGAAGCTTTCTTT.

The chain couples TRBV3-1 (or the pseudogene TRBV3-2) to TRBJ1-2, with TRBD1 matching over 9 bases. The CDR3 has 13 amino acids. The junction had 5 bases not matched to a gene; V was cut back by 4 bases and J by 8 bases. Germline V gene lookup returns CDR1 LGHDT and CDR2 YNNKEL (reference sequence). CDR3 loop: CASSLQGAEGYTF. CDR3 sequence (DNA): TGTGCCAGCAGCCTACAGGGGGCTGAGGGCTACACCTTC.

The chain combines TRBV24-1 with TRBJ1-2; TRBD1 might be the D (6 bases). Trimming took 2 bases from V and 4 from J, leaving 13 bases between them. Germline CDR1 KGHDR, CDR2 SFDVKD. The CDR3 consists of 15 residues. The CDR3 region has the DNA TGTGCCACCAGTGATTCCGGACAGCTAGCCTATGGCTACACCTTC. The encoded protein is CATSDSGQLAYGYTF.

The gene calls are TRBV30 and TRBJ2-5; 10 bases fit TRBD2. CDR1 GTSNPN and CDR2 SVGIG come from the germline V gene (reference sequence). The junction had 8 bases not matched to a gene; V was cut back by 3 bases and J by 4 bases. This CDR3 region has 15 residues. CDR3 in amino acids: CAWSPAGGRVETQYF. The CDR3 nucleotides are TGTGCCTGGAGCCCAGCGGGAGGGCGTGTAGAGACCCAGTACTTC.

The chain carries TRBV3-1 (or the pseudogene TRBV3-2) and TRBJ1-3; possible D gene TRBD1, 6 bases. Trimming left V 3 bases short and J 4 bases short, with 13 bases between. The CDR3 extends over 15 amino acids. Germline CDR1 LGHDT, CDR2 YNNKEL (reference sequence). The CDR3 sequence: CASSHSGAPGNTIYF. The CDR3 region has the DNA TGTGCCAGCAGCCACTCAGGGGCGCCGGGAAACACCATATATTTT.

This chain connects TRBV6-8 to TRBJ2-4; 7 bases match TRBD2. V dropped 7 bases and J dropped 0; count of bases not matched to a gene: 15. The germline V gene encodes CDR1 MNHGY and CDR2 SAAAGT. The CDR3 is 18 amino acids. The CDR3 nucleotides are TGTGCCAGCATTGTATGGCTAGCGGTCCTCCTAGCCAAAAACATTCAGTACTTC. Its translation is CASIVWLAVLLAKNIQYF.

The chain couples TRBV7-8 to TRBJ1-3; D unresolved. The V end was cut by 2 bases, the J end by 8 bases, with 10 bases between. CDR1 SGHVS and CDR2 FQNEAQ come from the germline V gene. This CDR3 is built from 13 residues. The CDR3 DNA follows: TGTGCCAGCAGCTTATTGCGGCCGCACACCATATATTTT. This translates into CASSLLRPHTIYF. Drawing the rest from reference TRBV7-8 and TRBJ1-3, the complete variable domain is GAGVSQSPRYKVAKRGQDVALRCDPISGHVSLFWYQQALGQGPEFLTYFQNEAQLDKSGLPSDRFFAERPEGSVSTLKIQRTQQEDSAVYLCASSLLRPHTIYFGEGSWLTVV.

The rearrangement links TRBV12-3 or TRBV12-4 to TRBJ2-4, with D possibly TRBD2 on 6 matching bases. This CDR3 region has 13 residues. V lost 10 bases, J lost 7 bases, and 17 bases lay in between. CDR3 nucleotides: TGTGCCACCGGAAGGGCCCGGGGGAACATTCAGTACTTC. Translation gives CATGRARGNIQYF.

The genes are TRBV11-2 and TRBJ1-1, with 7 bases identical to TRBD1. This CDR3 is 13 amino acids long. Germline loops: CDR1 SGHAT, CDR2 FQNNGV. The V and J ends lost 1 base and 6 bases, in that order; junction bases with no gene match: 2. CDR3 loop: CASSLGQGAEAFF. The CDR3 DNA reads TGTGCCAGCAGCTTAGGACAGGGCGCTGAAGCTTTCTTT.

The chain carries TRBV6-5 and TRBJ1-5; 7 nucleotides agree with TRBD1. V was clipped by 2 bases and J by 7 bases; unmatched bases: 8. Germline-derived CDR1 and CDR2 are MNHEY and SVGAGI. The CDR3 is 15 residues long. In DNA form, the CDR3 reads TGTGCCAGCAGTTACCAAACGGGGACAGCCCAGCCCCAGCATTTT. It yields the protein CASSYQTGTAQPQHF.

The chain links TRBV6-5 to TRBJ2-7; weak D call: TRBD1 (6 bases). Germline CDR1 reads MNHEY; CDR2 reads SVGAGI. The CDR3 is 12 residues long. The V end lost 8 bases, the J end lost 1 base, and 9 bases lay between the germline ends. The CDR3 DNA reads TGTGCCAGCGAGGGACATTCCTACGAGCAGTACGTC. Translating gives CASEGHSYEQYV.

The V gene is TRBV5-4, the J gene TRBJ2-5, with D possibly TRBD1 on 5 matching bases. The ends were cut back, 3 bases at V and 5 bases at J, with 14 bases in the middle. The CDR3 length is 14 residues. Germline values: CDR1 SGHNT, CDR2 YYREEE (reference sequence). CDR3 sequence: CASSSSGIRETQYF. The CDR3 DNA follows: TGTGCCAGCAGCTCGTCAGGGATACGGGAGACCCAGTACTTC.

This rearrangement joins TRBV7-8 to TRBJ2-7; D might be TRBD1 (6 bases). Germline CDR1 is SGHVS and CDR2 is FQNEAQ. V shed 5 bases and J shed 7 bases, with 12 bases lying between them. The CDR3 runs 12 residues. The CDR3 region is CASSQGTPEQYV. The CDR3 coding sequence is TGTGCCAGCAGCCAGGGGACACCAGAGCAGTACGTC.

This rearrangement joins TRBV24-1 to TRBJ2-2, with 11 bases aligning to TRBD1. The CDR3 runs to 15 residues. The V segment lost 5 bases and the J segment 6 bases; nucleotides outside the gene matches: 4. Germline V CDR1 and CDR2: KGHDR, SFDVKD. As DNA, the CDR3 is TGTGCCACCAGTGCCCCGGGACAGGGGGCCGGGGAGCTGTTTTTT. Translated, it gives CATSAPGQGAGELFF.